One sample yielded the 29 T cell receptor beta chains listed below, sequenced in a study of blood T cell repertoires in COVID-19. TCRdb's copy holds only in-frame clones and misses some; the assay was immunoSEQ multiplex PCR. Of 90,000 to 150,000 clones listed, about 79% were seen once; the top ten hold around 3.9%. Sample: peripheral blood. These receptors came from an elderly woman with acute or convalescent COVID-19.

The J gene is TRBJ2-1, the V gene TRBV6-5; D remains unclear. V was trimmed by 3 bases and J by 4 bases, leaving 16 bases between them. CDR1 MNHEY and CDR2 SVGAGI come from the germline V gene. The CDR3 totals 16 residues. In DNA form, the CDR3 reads TGTGCCAGCAGTTATCCTCAATGGCGGCCTTACAATGAGCAGTTCTTC. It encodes CASSYPQWRPYNEQFF.

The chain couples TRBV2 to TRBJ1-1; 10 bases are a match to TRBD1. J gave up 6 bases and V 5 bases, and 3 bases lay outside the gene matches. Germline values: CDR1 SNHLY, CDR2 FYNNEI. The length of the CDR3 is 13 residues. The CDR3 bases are TGTGCCAGCAGTCGGGACAGGGGACCTGAAGCTTTCTTT. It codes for CASSRDRGPEAFF.

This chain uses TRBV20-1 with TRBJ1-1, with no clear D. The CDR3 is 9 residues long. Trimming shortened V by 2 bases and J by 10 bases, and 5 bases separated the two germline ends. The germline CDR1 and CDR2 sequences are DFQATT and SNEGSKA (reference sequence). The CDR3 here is CSARRGAFF. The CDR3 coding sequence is TGCAGTGCTAGACGGGGAGCTTTCTTT.

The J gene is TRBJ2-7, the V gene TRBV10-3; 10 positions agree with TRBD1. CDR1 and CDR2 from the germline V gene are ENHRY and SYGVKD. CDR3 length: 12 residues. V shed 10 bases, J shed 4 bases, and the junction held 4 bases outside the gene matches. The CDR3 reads CATGTGAYEQYF. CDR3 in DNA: TGTGCCACCGGGACAGGGGCGTACGAGCAGTACTTC.

CDR3 in amino acids: CASSSLVVAGGIETQYF. The CDR3 nucleotides read TGTGCCAGCAGCTCCCTCGTAGTAGCGGGGGGAATAGAGACCCAGTACTTC. The chain carries TRBV11-2 and TRBJ2-5; TRBD2 matches at 10 bases. V lost 4 bases, J lost 4 bases, and 12 bases stayed unmatched. This CDR3 region has 17 residues. CDR1 SGHAT and CDR2 FQNNGV come from the germline V gene.

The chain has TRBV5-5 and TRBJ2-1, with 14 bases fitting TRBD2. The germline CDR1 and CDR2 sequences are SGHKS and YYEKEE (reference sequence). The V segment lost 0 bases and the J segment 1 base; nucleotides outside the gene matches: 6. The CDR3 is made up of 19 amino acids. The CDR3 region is CASSLAIGTSGSSYNEQFF. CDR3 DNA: TGTGCCAGCAGCTTGGCCATTGGGACTAGCGGGAGTTCCTACAATGAGCAGTTCTTC. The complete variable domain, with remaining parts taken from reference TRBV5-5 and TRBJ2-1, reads DAGVTQSPTHLIKTRGQQVTLRCSPISGHKSVSWYQQVLGQGPQFIFQYYEKEERGRGNFPDRFSARQFPNYSSELNVNALLLGDSALYLCASSLAIGTSGSSYNEQFFGPGTRLTVL.

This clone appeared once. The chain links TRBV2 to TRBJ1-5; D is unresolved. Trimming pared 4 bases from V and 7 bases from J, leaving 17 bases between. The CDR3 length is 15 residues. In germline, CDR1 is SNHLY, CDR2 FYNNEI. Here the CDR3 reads CASSVGQYAGQPQHF. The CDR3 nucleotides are TGTGCCAGCAGTGTAGGCCAGTACGCGGGGCAGCCCCAGCATTTT.

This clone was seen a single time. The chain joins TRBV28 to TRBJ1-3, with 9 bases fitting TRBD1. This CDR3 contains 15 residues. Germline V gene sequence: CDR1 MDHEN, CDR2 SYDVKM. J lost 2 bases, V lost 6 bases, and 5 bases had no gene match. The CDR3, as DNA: TGTGCCAGCAGGCCGACAGGGGGAACTGGAAACACCATATATTTT. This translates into CASRPTGGTGNTIYF.

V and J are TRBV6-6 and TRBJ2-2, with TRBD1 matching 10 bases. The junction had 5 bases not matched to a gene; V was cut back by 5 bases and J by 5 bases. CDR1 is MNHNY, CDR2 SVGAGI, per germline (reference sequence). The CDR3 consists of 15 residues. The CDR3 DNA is TGTGCCAGCAGTAACCGGGACAGGGGAACCGGGGAGCTGTTTTTT. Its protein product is CASSNRDRGTGELFF.

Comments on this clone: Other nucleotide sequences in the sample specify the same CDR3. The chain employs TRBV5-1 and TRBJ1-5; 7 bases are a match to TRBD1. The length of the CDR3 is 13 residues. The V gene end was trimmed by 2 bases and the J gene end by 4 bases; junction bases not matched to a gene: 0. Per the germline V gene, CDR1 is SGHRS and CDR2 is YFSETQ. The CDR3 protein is CASSLQGNQPQHF. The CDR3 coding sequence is TGCGCCAGCAGCTTACAGGGGAATCAGCCCCAGCATTTT.

The CDR3 is CASSPRGPTNEKLFF. The CDR3 DNA follows: TGTGCCAGTAGTCCCAGGGGGCCAACTAATGAAAAACTGTTTTTT. The chain employs TRBV19 and TRBJ1-4, with 8 nucleotides matching TRBD1. This CDR3 is built from 15 residues. Germline loops: CDR1 LNHDA, CDR2 SQIVND (reference sequence). Trimming at V came to 5 bases and at J to 0 bases, leaving 2 bases not matched to a gene.

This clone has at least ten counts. The CDR3 DNA sequence: TGTGCCAGCTCACCGTCAGGGGACGAGCAGTACTTC. Protein product: CASSPSGDEQYF. The rearrangement links TRBV18 to TRBJ2-7; D possibly corresponds to TRBD1 (6 bases). CDR1 KGHSH and CDR2 LQKENI come from the germline V gene. The CDR3 contains 12 residues. V gave up 3 bases and J gave up 5 bases, with 8 bases separating them.

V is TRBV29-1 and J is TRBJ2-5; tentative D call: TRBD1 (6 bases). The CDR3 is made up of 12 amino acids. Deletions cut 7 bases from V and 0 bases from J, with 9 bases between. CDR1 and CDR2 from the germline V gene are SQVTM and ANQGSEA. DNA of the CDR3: TGCAGCGGGACAGTTAACCAAGAGACCCAGTACTTC. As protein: CSGTVNQETQYF. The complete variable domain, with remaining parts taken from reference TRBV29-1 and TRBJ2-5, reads SAVISQKPSRDICQRGTSLTIQCQVDSQVTMMFWYRQQPGQSLTLIATANQGSEATYESGFVIDKFPISRPNLTFSTLTVSNMSPEDSSIYLCSGTVNQETQYFGPGTRLLVL.

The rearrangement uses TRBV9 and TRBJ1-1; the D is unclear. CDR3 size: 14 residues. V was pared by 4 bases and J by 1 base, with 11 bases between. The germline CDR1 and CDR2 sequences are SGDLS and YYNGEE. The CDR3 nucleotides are TGTGCCAGCAGCCCCCGTGGAGCGAACACTGAAGCTTTCTTT. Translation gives CASSPRGANTEAFF.

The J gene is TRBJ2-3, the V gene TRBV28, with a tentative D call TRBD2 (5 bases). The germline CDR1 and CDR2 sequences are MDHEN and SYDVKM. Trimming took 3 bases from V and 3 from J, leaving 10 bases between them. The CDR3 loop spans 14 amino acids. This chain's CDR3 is CASSFISGTDTQYF. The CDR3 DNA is TGTGCCAGCAGTTTTATCTCGGGGACAGATACGCAGTATTTT. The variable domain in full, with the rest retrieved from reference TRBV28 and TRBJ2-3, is DVKVTQSSRYLVKRTGEKVFLECVQDMDHENMFWYRQDPGLGLRLIYFSYDVKMKEKGDIPEGYSVSREKKERFSLILESASTNQTSMYLCASSFISGTDTQYFGPGTRLTVL.

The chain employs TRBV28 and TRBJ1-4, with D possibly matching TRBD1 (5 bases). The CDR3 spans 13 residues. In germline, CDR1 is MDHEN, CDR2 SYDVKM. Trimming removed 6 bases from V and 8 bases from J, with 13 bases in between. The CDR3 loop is CASSPGSREKLFF. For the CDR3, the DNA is TGTGCCAGCAGCCCAGGGTCGCGGGAAAAACTGTTTTTT.

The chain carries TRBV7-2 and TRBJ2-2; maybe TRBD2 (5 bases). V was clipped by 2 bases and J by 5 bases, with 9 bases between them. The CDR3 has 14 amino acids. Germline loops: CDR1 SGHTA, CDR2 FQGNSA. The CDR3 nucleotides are TGTGCCAGCAGCTTACTTCGGGATACCGGGGAGCTGTTTTTT. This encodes CASSLLRDTGELFF.

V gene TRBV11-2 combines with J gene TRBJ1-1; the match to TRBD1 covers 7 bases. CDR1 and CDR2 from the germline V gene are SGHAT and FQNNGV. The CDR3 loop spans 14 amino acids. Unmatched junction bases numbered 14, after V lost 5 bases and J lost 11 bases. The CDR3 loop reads CASSRDATGERAFF. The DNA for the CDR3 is TGTGCCAGCAGCCGCGATGCTACAGGGGAAAGGGCTTTCTTT.

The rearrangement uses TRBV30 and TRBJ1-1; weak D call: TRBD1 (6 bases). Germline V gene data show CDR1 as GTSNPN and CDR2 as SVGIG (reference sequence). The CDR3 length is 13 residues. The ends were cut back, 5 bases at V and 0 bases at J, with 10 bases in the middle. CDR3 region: CAWAQGLNTEAFF. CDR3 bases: TGTGCCTGGGCACAGGGTCTGAACACTGAAGCTTTCTTT. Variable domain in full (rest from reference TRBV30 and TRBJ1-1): SQTIHQWPATLVQPVGSPLSLECTVEGTSNPNLYWYRQAAGRGLQLLFYSVGIGQISSEVPQNLSASRPQDRQFILSSKKLLLSDSGFYLCAWAQGLNTEAFFGQGTRLTVV.

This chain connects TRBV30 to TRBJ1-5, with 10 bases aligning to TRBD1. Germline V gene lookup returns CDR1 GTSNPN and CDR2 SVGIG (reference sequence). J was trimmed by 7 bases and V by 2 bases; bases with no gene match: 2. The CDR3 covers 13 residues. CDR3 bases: TGTGCCTGGAGTCGGACAGGGGGACAGCCCCAGCATTTT. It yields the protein CAWSRTGGQPQHF.

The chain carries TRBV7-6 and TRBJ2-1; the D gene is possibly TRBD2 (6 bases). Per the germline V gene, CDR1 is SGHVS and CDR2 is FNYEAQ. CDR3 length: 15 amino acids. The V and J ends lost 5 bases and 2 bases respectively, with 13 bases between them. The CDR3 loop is CASSRGIATYNEQFF. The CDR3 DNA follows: TGTGCCAGCAGCCGCGGGATTGCGACCTACAATGAGCAGTTCTTC.

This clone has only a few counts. The CDR3 protein is CASSHQNSGGDEQYF. The CDR3 bases are TGTGCCAGCAGCCACCAAAATTCGGGAGGGGACGAGCAGTACTTC. The chain carries TRBV3-1 (or the pseudogene TRBV3-2) and TRBJ2-7; TRBD2 agrees at 8 bases. The CDR3 has 15 residues. V gave up 3 bases and J gave up 5 bases; unmatched junction bases: 9. Germline V gene lookup returns CDR1 LGHDT and CDR2 YNNKEL (reference sequence).

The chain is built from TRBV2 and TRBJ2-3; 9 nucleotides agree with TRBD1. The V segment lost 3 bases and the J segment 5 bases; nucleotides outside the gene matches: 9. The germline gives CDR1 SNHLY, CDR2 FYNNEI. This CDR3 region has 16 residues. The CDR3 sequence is CASSETGTGSRDTQYF. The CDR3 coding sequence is TGTGCCAGCAGTGAGACTGGGACAGGGAGTCGAGATACGCAGTATTTT.

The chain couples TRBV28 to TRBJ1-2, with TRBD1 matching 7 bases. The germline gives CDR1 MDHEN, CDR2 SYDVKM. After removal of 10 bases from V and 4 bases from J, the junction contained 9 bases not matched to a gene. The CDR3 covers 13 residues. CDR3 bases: TGTGCCACTACGACAGGACAGGTCTATGGCTACACCTTC. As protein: CATTTGQVYGYTF.

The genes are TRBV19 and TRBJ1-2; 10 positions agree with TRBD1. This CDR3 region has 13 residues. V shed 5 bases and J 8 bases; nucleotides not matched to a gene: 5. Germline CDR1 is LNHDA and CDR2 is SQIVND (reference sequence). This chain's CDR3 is CASSETGGLGYTF. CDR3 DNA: TGTGCCAGTAGTGAGACAGGGGGCCTGGGCTACACCTTC.

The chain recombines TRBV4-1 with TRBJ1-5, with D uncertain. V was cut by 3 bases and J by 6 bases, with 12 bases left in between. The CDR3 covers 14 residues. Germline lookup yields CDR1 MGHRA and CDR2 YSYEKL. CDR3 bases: TGCGCCAGCAGCCAGACGGGTCTAGCTCAGCCCCAGCATTTT. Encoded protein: CASSQTGLAQPQHF.

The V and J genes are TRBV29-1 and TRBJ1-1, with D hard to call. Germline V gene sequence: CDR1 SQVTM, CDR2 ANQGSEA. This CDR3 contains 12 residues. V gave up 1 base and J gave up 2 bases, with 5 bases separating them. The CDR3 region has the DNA TGCAGCGTTGAAGCAGGTAACACTGAAGCTTTCTTT. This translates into CSVEAGNTEAFF.

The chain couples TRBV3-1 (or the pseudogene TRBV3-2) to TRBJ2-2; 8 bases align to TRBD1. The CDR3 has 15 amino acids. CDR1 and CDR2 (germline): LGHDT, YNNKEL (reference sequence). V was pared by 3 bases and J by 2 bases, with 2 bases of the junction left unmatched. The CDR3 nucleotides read TGTGCCAGCAGCCAGGGACAGGCAAACACCGGGGAGCTGTTTTTT. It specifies CASSQGQANTGELFF.

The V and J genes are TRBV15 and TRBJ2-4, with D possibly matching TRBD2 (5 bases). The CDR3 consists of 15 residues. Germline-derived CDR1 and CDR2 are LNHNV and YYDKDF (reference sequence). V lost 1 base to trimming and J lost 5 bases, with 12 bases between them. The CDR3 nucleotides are TGTGCCACCAGCAGAGTGAGGGTCCCCGAAAACATTCAGTACTTC. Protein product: CATSRVRVPENIQYF.